This TCR beta chain was sequenced for a study of cytomegalovirus exposure and HLA in healthy donors. Whole-study findings and limits: As a later analysis showed, a missense DCLRE1C variant was linked to trimming of TCR beta V- and J-genes.

Researchers ran the PCR with 60 Vbeta and 13 Jbeta primers. TCRdb keeps only in-frame clones here, not all; method: immunoSEQ multiplex PCR. The sample records around 120,000 clones, around 69% being singletons. This clone has more than one count but fewer than ten. Antigen unknown. This sequence was found in a human donor in good health. Sequencing was carried out using PBMCs.

CDR3: CASRLPGLARYNEQFF. The CDR3 coding sequence is TGTGCAAGTCGCTTACCGGGACTAGCCAGATACAATGAGCAGTTCTTC. The chain couples TRBV12-2 to TRBJ2-1; TRBD2 reflects the table's D call only, with no check against the DNA. TRBV12-2 is termed a pseudogene. There are 16 residues in the CDR3.